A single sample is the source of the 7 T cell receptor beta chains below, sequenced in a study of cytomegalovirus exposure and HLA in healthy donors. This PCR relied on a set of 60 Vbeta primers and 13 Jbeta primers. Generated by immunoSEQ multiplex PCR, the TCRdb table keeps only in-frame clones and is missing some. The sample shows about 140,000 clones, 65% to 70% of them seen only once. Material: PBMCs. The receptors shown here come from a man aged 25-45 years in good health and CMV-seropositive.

This chain's CDR3 is CASSYSGLAGNNEQFF. CDR3 DNA sequence: TGTGCCAGCAGTTACTCGGGGCTAGCGGGAAACAATGAGCAGTTCTTC. The J gene is TRBJ2-1, the V gene TRBV6-6; 9 bases align to TRBD2. The V and J ends lost 0 bases and 5 bases, in that order; junction bases with no gene match: 5. The CDR3 contains 16 residues. CDR1 is MNHNY, CDR2 SVGAGI, per germline (reference sequence).

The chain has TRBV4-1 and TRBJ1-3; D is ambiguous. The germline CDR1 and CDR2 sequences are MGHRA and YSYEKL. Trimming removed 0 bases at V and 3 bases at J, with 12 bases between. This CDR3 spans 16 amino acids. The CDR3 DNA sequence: TGCGCCAGCAGCCAAGAGGGCAGCGGATATGGAAACACCATATATTTT. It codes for CASSQEGSGYGNTIYF.

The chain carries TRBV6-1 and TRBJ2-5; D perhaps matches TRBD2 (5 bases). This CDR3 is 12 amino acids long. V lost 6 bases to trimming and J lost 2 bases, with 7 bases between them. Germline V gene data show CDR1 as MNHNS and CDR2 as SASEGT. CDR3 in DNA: TGTGCCAGCAGAGGCGGGCAAGAGACCCAGTACTTC. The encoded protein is CASRGGQETQYF.

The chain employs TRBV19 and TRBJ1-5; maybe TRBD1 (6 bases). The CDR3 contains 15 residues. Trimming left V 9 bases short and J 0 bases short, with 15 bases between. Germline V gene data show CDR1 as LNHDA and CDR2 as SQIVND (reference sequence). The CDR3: CASSVGQGSNQPQHF. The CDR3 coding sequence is TGTGCCAGCAGTGTGGGACAAGGTAGCAATCAGCCCCAGCATTTT.

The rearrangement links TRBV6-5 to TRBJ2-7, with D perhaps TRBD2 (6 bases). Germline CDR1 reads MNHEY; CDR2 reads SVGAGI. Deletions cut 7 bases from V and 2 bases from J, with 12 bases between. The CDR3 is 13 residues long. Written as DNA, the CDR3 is TGTGCCAGCAAGGAGGGAGTGGCCTACGAGCAGTACTTC. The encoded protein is CASKEGVAYEQYF.

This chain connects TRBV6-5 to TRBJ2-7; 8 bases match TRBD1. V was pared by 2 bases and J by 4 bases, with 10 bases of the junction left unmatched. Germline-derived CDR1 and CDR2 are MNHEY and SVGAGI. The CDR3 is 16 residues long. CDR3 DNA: TGTGCCAGCAGTTACCGAAATGACAGGGGAGTGTACGAGCAGTACTTC. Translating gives CASSYRNDRGVYEQYF.

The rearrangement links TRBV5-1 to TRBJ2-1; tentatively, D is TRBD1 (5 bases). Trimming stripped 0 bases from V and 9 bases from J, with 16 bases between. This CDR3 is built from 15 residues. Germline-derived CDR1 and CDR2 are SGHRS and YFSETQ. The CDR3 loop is CASSLVGAESGEQFF. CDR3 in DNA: TGCGCCAGCAGCTTGGTAGGGGCGGAATCGGGTGAGCAGTTCTTC.